Below are 15 T cell receptor beta chains sequenced from a single sample in a study of early T cells in non-severe SARS-CoV-2 infection (dated by TCRdb to about 2021). The library was produced with 5' RACE. The listed sequencing device is NextSeq 500. The raw public reads went through TCRdb reprocessing: fastp at Q25, MiXCR clone calling, in-frame beta chains kept. Rows matching on CDR3 protein sequence are summarized as one entry with the most common DNA and genes. Recorded for this sample are about 110,000 distinct CDR3 sequences; around an eighth of them occurred a single time. The ten largest clones capture 3% to 3.5% of the sample. Sequences were obtained from whole blood. These receptors all come from an adult who was a healthcare worker with PCR-confirmed SARS-CoV-2 infection or an uninfected control (not recorded which).

The chain uses TRBV20-1 and TRBJ2-3; TRBD1 might be the D (5 bases). Deletions cut 2 bases from V and 6 bases from J, with 9 bases between. Germline CDR1 reads DFQATT; CDR2 reads SNEGSKA (reference sequence). The CDR3 contains 12 residues. CDR3 sequence (DNA): TGCAGTGCTAGAAAAGGGGCGGATACGCAGTATTTT. This encodes CSARKGADTQYF.

V usage is TRBV11-2 and J usage is TRBJ2-3; 12 nucleotides agree with TRBD2. CDR1 and CDR2 (germline): SGHAT, FQNNGV. The junction had 5 bases not matched to a gene; V was cut back by 4 bases and J by 3 bases. This CDR3 spans 16 amino acids. CDR3: CASSSASGGATDTQYF. CDR3 nucleotides: TGTGCCAGCAGCTCCGCTAGCGGGGGGGCAACAGATACGCAGTATTTT. Together with reference TRBV11-2 and TRBJ2-3, the CDR3 gives the full variable domain: EAGVAQSPRYKIIEKRQSVAFWCNPISGHATLYWYQQILGQGPKLLIQFQNNGVVDDSQLPKDRFSAERLKGVDSTLKIQPAKLEDSAVYLCASSSASGGATDTQYFGPGTRLTVL.

This chain joins TRBV20-1 and TRBJ2-7, with TRBD1 identical over 7 bases. The V segment lost 2 bases and the J segment 6 bases; nucleotides outside the gene matches: 13. The CDR3 has 15 residues. Germline CDR1 DFQATT, CDR2 SNEGSKA (reference sequence). The DNA of the CDR3 is TGCAGTGCTAGACAACCCTTGGGACAGATAGGCGAGCAGTACTTC. It specifies CSARQPLGQIGEQYF.

In this sample, this clonotype turned up many times. The chain uses TRBV7-2 and TRBJ2-1, with 7 nucleotides matching TRBD1. Germline V CDR1 and CDR2: SGHTA, FQGNSA. The J segment lost 0 bases and the V segment lost 6 bases, leaving 5 bases of the junction unmatched. The CDR3 length is 15 residues. CDR3 in amino acids: CASRQTGSSYNEQFF. DNA for the CDR3: TGTGCCAGCAGACAGACAGGGAGCTCCTACAATGAGCAGTTCTTC.

This clonotype was seen many times. The chain is built from TRBV7-2 and TRBJ1-2; no definite D call. This CDR3 has 12 amino acids. In germline, CDR1 is SGHTA, CDR2 FQGNSA. Trimming left V 4 bases short and J 4 bases short, with 7 bases between. The CDR3 spells CASSYPLYGYTF. As DNA, the CDR3 is TGTGCCAGCAGCTATCCACTCTATGGCTACACCTTC.

This chain connects TRBV3-1 to TRBJ1-2; no firm D call. V was cut by 1 base and J by 4 bases, with 13 bases left in between. Germline CDR1 LGHDT, CDR2 YNNKEL (reference sequence). This CDR3 comprises 15 residues. The CDR3 here is CASSQGREPFYGYTF. As DNA, the CDR3 is TGTGCCAGCAGCCAAGGAAGGGAACCCTTCTATGGCTACACCTTC.

On this clonotype itself: Possible read error: a much larger clone is one base away. The chain joins TRBV21-1 to TRBJ2-5; the table's D gene call, TRBD2, was not cross checked with the DNA. TRBV21-1 is termed a pseudogene. CDR3 length equals 17 residues. Here the CDR3 reads CASSKVSPGCREETRYF. The DNA for the CDR3 is TGTGCCAGCAGCAAAGTCAGTCCAGGGTGTAGGGAAGAGACCCGGTACTTC.

This clonotype was counted many times. The chain joins TRBV24-1 to TRBJ2-1, with D unresolved. Trimming removed 3 bases from V and 6 bases from J, with 17 bases in between. From germline, CDR1 is KGHDR and CDR2 SFDVKD. The CDR3 spans 16 residues. The CDR3 reads CATSDLTTFSSNEQFF. The DNA of the CDR3 is TGTGCCACCAGTGATCTGACCACATTTTCTTCCAATGAGCAGTTCTTC.

This clonotype was counted many times. The rearrangement joins TRBV30 to TRBJ2-1; 7 bases line up with TRBD2. The CDR3 has 14 residues. V dropped 0 bases and J dropped 9; count of bases not matched to a gene: 8. Germline CDR1 and CDR2: GTSNPN and SVGIG (reference sequence). CDR3 nucleotide sequence: TGTGCCTGGAGTGTGAAAAGCGGGACCGGTGAGCAGTTCTTC. Amino acid sequence: CAWSVKSGTGEQFF. Full variable domain (rest looked up from reference TRBV30 and TRBJ2-1): SQTIHQWPATLVQPVGSPLSLECTVEGTSNPNLYWYRQAAGRGLQLLFYSVGIGQISSEVPQNLSASRPQDRQFILSSKKLLLSDSGFYLCAWSVKSGTGEQFFGPGTRLTVL.

In this sample, this clonotype turned up a few times. This rearrangement joins TRBV30 to TRBJ1-5; D remains ambiguous. The V end lost 0 bases, the J end lost 0 bases, and 12 bases lay between the germline ends. The CDR3 has 16 amino acids. Germline CDR1 and CDR2: GTSNPN and SVGIG (reference sequence). The DNA for the CDR3 is TGTGCCTGGAGTGTCCCCGACGCTTATAGCAATCAGCCCCAGCATTTT. Protein sequence: CAWSVPDAYSNQPQHF.

The J gene is TRBJ2-3, the V gene TRBV19, with D unresolved. The V and J ends lost 5 bases and 3 bases respectively, with 18 bases between them. This CDR3 contains 16 residues. Germline CDR1 LNHDA, CDR2 SQIVND (reference sequence). CDR3 sequence (DNA): TGTGCCAGTAGTCCCCATAGTCCCCTAAGGACAGATACGCAGTATTTT. Translation gives CASSPHSPLRTDTQYF.

This clonotype has a count of ten or more. The rearrangement uses TRBV2 and TRBJ2-6; D is unclear. Germline V gives CDR1 SNHLY, CDR2 FYNNEI. This CDR3 is built from 17 residues. With 2 bases removed from V and 0 bases from J, the gap between germline ends came to 11 bases. CDR3 amino acids: CASSETFGLSGANVLTF. The CDR3 nucleotides are TGTGCCAGCAGTGAAACATTTGGGCTCTCTGGGGCCAACGTCCTGACTTTC.

This clonotype was detected a few times. The chain combines TRBV7-6 with TRBJ1-1; TRBD1 aligns across 8 bases. The V gene end was trimmed by 5 bases and the J gene end by 2 bases; junction bases not matched to a gene: 13. The CDR3 length is 17 residues. Germline V lookup: CDR1 SGHVS, CDR2 FNYEAQ. The CDR3 region is CASSPLARTGPNTEAFF. The CDR3 nucleotides read TGTGCCAGCAGCCCCCTGGCCCGGACAGGGCCTAACACTGAAGCTTTCTTT.

This clonotype was detected a few times. V usage is TRBV12-3 or TRBV12-4 and J usage is TRBJ2-1, with TRBD2 matching over 8 bases. CDR3 length: 14 residues. Losses at the gene ends were 1 base for V and 10 bases for J; bases not matched to a gene: 6. DNA for the CDR3: TGTGCCAGCAGTTTAGTGGGACTAGGGGGAGAGCAGTTCTTC. Protein product: CASSLVGLGGEQFF.

The sample holds many counts of this clonotype. This chain joins TRBV28 and TRBJ2-7, with D unclear. Deletions cut 3 bases from V and 0 bases from J, with 12 bases between. The length of the CDR3 is 15 residues. Germline CDR1 and CDR2: MDHEN and SYDVKM. The CDR3 DNA reads TGTGCCAGCAGTTTCGGTATTGCTTACTCCTACGAGCAGTACTTC. Translating gives CASSFGIAYSYEQYF.